Presented here are 19 T cell receptor beta chains from one specimen sequenced in a study of cytomegalovirus exposure and HLA in healthy donors. The PCR used 60 Vbeta and 13 Jbeta primers. Using immunoSEQ multiplex PCR, the repertoire was profiled, and TCRdb retains in-frame clones only, with some absent. The sample shows some 120,000 clones, around 70% of them seen only once. The specimen sequenced was PBMCs. The receptors shown here come from a man aged 25 to 40 in good health and CMV-seropositive.

The chain has TRBV15 and TRBJ2-5; possible D gene TRBD2, 5 bases. With 0 bases removed from V and 3 bases from J, the gap between germline ends came to 14 bases. This CDR3 spans 16 amino acids. Per the germline V gene, CDR1 is LNHNV and CDR2 is YYDKDF (reference sequence). The CDR3 coding sequence is TGTGCCACCAGCAGAGATAGTCGGGGTTGGGAAGAGACCCAGTACTTC. This gives the protein CATSRDSRGWEETQYF.

In its sample, this clone was seen a few times. This chain joins TRBV2 and TRBJ2-7, with TRBD1 matching 7 bases. Trimming at V came to 6 bases and at J to 3 bases, leaving 11 bases not matched to a gene. The germline V gene encodes CDR1 SNHLY and CDR2 FYNNEI. CDR3 size: 15 residues. CDR3 nucleotides: TGTGCCAGCAGGAACCGGGACAGAGAAGACTACGAGCAGTACTTC. This encodes CASRNRDREDYEQYF. Complete variable domain (other parts from reference TRBV2 and TRBJ2-7): EPEVTQTPSHQVTQMGQEVILRCVPISNHLYFYWYRQILGQKVEFLVSFYNNEISEKSEIFDDQFSVERPDGSNFTLKIRSTKLEDSAMYFCASRNRDREDYEQYFGPGTRLTVT.

This chain uses TRBV18 with TRBJ2-5; maybe TRBD2 (5 bases). There are 16 residues in the CDR3. Trimming pared 0 bases from V and 0 bases from J, leaving 11 bases between. In germline, CDR1 is KGHSH, CDR2 LQKENI. This CDR3 is CASSPPRAGDQETQYF. CDR3 nucleotide sequence: TGTGCCAGCTCACCACCCCGGGCCGGGGACCAAGAGACCCAGTACTTC. Drawing the rest from reference TRBV18 and TRBJ2-5, the complete variable domain is NAGVMQNPRHLVRRRGQEARLRCSPMKGHSHVYWYRQLPEEGLKFMVYLQKENIIDESGMPKERFSAEFPKEGPSILRIQQVVRGDSAAYFCASSPPRAGDQETQYFGPGTRLLVL.

This chain links TRBV5-1 with TRBJ2-2; D is perhaps TRBD2 (6 bases). The CDR3 sequence is 14 residues long. Germline assignment: CDR1 SGHRS and CDR2 YFSETQ. V lost 7 bases to trimming and J lost 4 bases, with 14 bases between them. The CDR3 region has the DNA TGCGCCAGCTCACCACTAGCAGGCACCGGGGAGCTGTTTTTT. The encoded protein is CASSPLAGTGELFF.

This clone was detected only once. The J gene is TRBJ2-1, the V gene TRBV2; weak D call: TRBD2 (6 bases). CDR1 and CDR2 (germline): SNHLY, FYNNEI. This CDR3 is 19 amino acids long. V was cut by 4 bases and J by 7 bases, with 29 bases left in between. The CDR3 bases are TGTGCCAGCAGTGTACCCCGGGACGGACTGGGACTCTACGGGAATGAGCAGTTCTTC. Translation gives CASSVPRDGLGLYGNEQFF. Together with reference TRBV2 and TRBJ2-1, the CDR3 gives the full variable domain: EPEVTQTPSHQVTQMGQEVILRCVPISNHLYFYWYRQILGQKVEFLVSFYNNEISEKSEIFDDQFSVERPDGSNFTLKIRSTKLEDSAMYFCASSVPRDGLGLYGNEQFFGPGTRLTVL.

As concerns this clone: Its ends do not fully match the called genes, so a read error is possible. For the CDR3, the DNA is TGTGCCAGCAGCTTAGTCAGAGCGGGAGCCTCCCACGAGCAGTACTTC. Encoded protein: CASSLVRAGASHEQYF. This chain joins TRBV13 and TRBJ2-7; 8 nucleotides align to TRBD2. This CDR3 comprises 16 residues. Germline V gene lookup returns CDR1 PRHDT and CDR2 FYEKMQ (reference sequence).

Only one count was recorded for this clone. CDR3 in amino acids: CASSISGPRSGANVLTF. The CDR3 DNA follows: TGTGCCAGTAGTATTTCGGGTCCTCGCTCTGGGGCCAACGTCCTGACTTTC. The chain links TRBV19 to TRBJ2-6; D is unclear. Trimming removed 3 bases from V and 0 bases from J, with 12 bases in between. This CDR3 comprises 17 residues. Germline loops: CDR1 LNHDA, CDR2 SQIVND (reference sequence).

The chain uses TRBV5-4 and TRBJ2-1; D gene ambiguous. The V end lost 0 bases, the J end lost 0 bases, and 7 bases lay between the germline ends. The CDR3 length is 15 residues. CDR1 and CDR2 (germline): SGHNT, YYREEE (reference sequence). For the CDR3, the DNA is TGTGCCAGCAGCTTGGACACCCCCTCCTACAATGAGCAGTTCTTC. It codes for CASSLDTPSYNEQFF.

The rearrangement uses TRBV11-2 and TRBJ2-1, with unresolved D. V lost 1 base to trimming and J lost 7 bases, with 8 bases between them. This CDR3 is built from 13 residues. CDR1 SGHAT and CDR2 FQNNGV come from the germline V gene. The CDR3 DNA is TGTGCCAGCAGCTTAGGTTTGTCGAATGAGCAGTTCTTC. Translation gives CASSLGLSNEQFF.

The chain uses TRBV5-1 and TRBJ1-1, with a tentative D call TRBD1 (5 bases). V shed 5 bases and J shed 2 bases, with 19 bases lying between them. The CDR3 is made up of 16 amino acids. Per the germline V gene, CDR1 is SGHRS and CDR2 is YFSETQ. CDR3: CASRGQGVGENTEAFF. DNA for the CDR3: TGCGCCAGCAGAGGGCAGGGTGTTGGAGAAAACACTGAAGCTTTCTTT.

Here the CDR3 DNA reads TGTGCCATCAGAGCTCATGTTCTCTACGAGCAGTACTTC. Translation gives CAIRAHVLYEQYF. This chain uses TRBV10-3 with TRBJ2-7; D call uncertain. Germline V lookup: CDR1 ENHRY, CDR2 SYGVKD. Trimming removed 6 bases at V and 3 bases at J, with 12 bases between. CDR3 size: 13 residues.

The chain is built from TRBV5-1 and TRBJ2-6, with TRBD1 matching 7 bases. CDR3 length: 15 amino acids. From germline, CDR1 is SGHRS and CDR2 YFSETQ. Trimming at V came to 3 bases and at J to 2 bases, leaving 2 bases not matched to a gene. CDR3 residues: CASSSGGTGANVLTF. The CDR3 nucleotides are TGCGCCAGCAGCTCAGGGGGAACTGGGGCCAACGTCCTGACTTTC.

J is TRBJ2-5 and V is TRBV7-2; tentative D call: TRBD1 (5 bases). The CDR3 covers 14 residues. V was cut by 6 bases and J by 5 bases, with 16 bases left in between. Germline CDR1 reads SGHTA; CDR2 reads FQGNSA. The CDR3 region is CASRFRSGRETQYF. The CDR3, as DNA: TGTGCCAGCAGGTTCCGGTCAGGGCGGGAGACCCAGTACTTC.

J is TRBJ1-2 and V is TRBV15, with a possible D match to TRBD1 (6 bases). CDR3 length equals 15 residues. Trimming took 0 bases from V and 7 from J, leaving 15 bases between them. Germline values: CDR1 LNHNV, CDR2 YYDKDF (reference sequence). Here the CDR3 reads CATSRDHQGIGGYTF. CDR3 DNA sequence: TGTGCCACCAGCAGAGATCACCAGGGGATAGGTGGCTACACCTTC.

CDR3 amino acids: CASTGLAGSYNEQFF. The CDR3 region has the DNA TGTGCCAGCACCGGACTAGCGGGATCCTACAATGAGCAGTTCTTC. The chain joins TRBV6-1 to TRBJ2-1; 12 bases map to TRBD2. J was trimmed by 1 base and V by 7 bases; bases with no gene match: 2. Germline-derived CDR1 and CDR2 are MNHNS and SASEGT. CDR3 length: 15 residues.

This clone was observed a single time. V and J are TRBV15 and TRBJ1-4; maybe TRBD1 (5 bases). The germline V gene has CDR1 LNHNV and CDR2 YYDKDF (reference sequence). V was pared by 5 bases and J by 3 bases, with 10 bases between. The CDR3 covers 14 residues. CDR3 DNA sequence: TGTGCCACCAGCCTGACAGTTCCTAATGAAAAACTGTTTTTT. Its protein product is CATSLTVPNEKLFF.

This clone was picked up a small number of times. This chain uses TRBV5-1 with TRBJ2-7; 9 bases are shared with TRBD1. CDR3 length equals 16 residues. V trimming: 0 bases; J trimming: 6 bases; junction bases outside the gene matches: 10. Germline V lookup: CDR1 SGHRS, CDR2 YFSETQ. The CDR3 DNA sequence: TGCGCCAGCAGCTTGGATCCCGGGACAGGGTCTTCCGAGCAGTACTTC. This codes for CASSLDPGTGSSEQYF.

This clone was counted once. The V gene is TRBV6-5, the J gene TRBJ1-1, with no clear D. Germline V gene data show CDR1 as MNHEY and CDR2 as SVGAGI. The CDR3 has 14 residues. Deletions cut 6 bases from V and 0 bases from J, with 11 bases between. CDR3 sequence reads: CASRTGVLNTEAFF. CDR3 in DNA: TGTGCCAGCAGGACCGGAGTCCTGAACACTGAAGCTTTCTTT.

This clone was seen more than once but under ten times. The chain carries TRBV5-1 and TRBJ2-1; 12 bases line up with TRBD2. Unmatched junction bases numbered 6, after V lost 4 bases and J lost 4 bases. The V gene's germline CDR1 is SGHRS and CDR2 YFSETQ. The CDR3 is 16 residues long. This CDR3 reads CASSRGLAGLYNEQFF. For the CDR3, the DNA is TGCGCCAGCAGCCGGGGACTAGCGGGCCTATACAATGAGCAGTTCTTC.